These T cell receptor beta chains were read from a single sample in a study of shared clonotypes between healthy human individuals. Data came from immunoSEQ multiplex PCR; TCRdb stores just in-frame clones and leaves some out. Counted here are more than 1.2 million clones, 98% to 99% occurring once; the ten biggest clones make up approximately 0.4%. Source material: naive CD4+ T cells sorted from blood. The receptors stem from a man younger than 45 in good health. Both conserved end residues are part of each CDR3. The D gene is left open where the match is weak. Not all rows give a size; the values are once, few, many and, for expanded clones, a class.

>TRBV12-5|TRBJ2-5|-|-
CAHTFSSIAEETQYF
TGTGCCCATACTTTCTCCTCCATAGCGGAAGAGACCCAGTACTTC
>TRBV29-1|TRBJ2-3|-|-
CSVEGPHSSTDTQYF
TGCAGCGTTGAAGGACCACACTCTAGCACAGATACGCAGTATTTT
>TRBV2|TRBJ2-1|TRBD1|-
CASSVDRGKYNEQFF
TGTGCCAGCAGTGTTGACAGGGGCAAATACAATGAGCAGTTCTTC
>TRBV30|TRBJ2-2|TRBD2|-
CASPRLAGGTGELFF
TGTGCCTCGCCGAGACTAGCGGGAGGAACCGGGGAGCTGTTTTTT
>TRBV19|TRBJ2-3|-|-
CASRGLPGSEGDTQYF
TGTGCCAGTAGGGGACTTCCGGGGTCGGAGGGAGATACGCAGTATTTT
>TRBV7-8|TRBJ1-1|-|-
CASSRPTTEAFF
TGTGCCAGCAGCCGACCAACTACTGAAGCTTTCTTT
>TRBV30|TRBJ2-2|TRBD2|-
CAWSVRVRGENTGELFF
TGTGCCTGGAGTGTACGGGTCCGGGGGGAGAACACCGGGGAGCTGTTTTTT
>TRBV27|TRBJ2-7|-|once
CATNKKGDNYYEQYF
TGTGCCACCAATAAAAAGGGGGACAACTACTACGAGCAGTACTTC
>TRBV4-2|TRBJ2-7|-|-
CASSLFEVGPHVSKSYEQYF
TGTGCCAGCAGCCTTTTCGAGGTGGGACCCCACGTCTCAAAATCCTACGAGCAGTACTTC
>TRBV2|TRBJ1-3|-|-
CALKRRKSSGNTIYF
TGTGCACTTAAACGGAGAAAGAGCTCTGGAAACACCATATATTTT
>TRBV5-4|TRBJ1-2|-|-
CASSRMTAGGGYGYTF
TGTGCCAGCAGCCGAATGACTGCGGGAGGGGGCTATGGCTACACCTTC
>TRBV29-1|TRBJ1-5|TRBD1|-
CSAGDGQGFNQPQHF
TGCAGCGCCGGAGACGGACAGGGGTTCAATCAGCCCCAGCATTTT
>TRBV5-1|TRBJ2-7|TRBD1|-
CASSLRDRAYEQYF
TGCGCCAGCAGCTTGCGGGACAGGGCCTACGAGCAGTACTTC
>TRBV9|TRBJ2-1|TRBD1|-
CASSETGGLSYNEQFF
TGTGCCAGCAGCGAGACAGGGGGCCTATCCTACAATGAGCAGTTCTTC
>TRBV7-9|TRBJ2-1|-|-
CASSLKNEQFF
TGTGCCAGCAGCTTAAAAAATGAGCAGTTCTTC
>TRBV5-4|TRBJ2-5|-|-
CATQGSRGTEQETQYF
TGTGCCACCCAAGGGTCCCGCGGGACTGAACAAGAGACCCAGTACTTC
>TRBV9|TRBJ2-1|-|-
CASSAHRDGKGNEQFF
TGTGCCAGCAGCGCCCACCGGGACGGTAAAGGGAATGAGCAGTTCTTC
>TRBV19|TRBJ1-5|-|-
CASRSGGGVSNQPQHF
TGTGCCAGTAGGTCAGGTGGGGGTGTAAGCAATCAGCCCCAGCATTTT
>TRBV15|TRBJ2-7|-|once
CATSRDLWQGTYEQYF
TGTGCCACCAGCAGAGATCTATGGCAGGGGACCTACGAGCAGTACTTC
>TRBV19|TRBJ2-1|TRBD1|-
CASSTGTVWNNEQFF
TGTGCCAGTAGTACAGGGACAGTTTGGAACAATGAGCAGTTCTTC
>TRBV9|TRBJ2-3|TRBD2|-
CASSAGTSGLSDTQYF
TGTGCCAGCAGCGCAGGGACTAGCGGTTTGTCAGATACGCAGTATTTT
>TRBV29-1|TRBJ2-2|-|once
CSVVWGTGELFF
TGCAGCGTTGTTTGGGGGACCGGGGAGCTGTTTTTT
>TRBV2|TRBJ2-3|-|-
CASRGLPLTDTQYF
TGTGCCAGCAGGGGACTCCCCCTCACAGATACGCAGTATTTT
>TRBV11-2|TRBJ1-1|-|-
CASSPDRKNTEAFF
TGTGCCAGCAGCCCTGACAGGAAAAACACTGAAGCTTTCTTT
>TRBV29-1|TRBJ2-7|-|-
CSADEQYF
TGCAGCGCTGACGAGCAGTACTTC
>TRBV7-2|TRBJ2-7|-|-
CASTPERGVSEQYF
TGTGCCAGCACCCCCGAAAGGGGGGTTTCCGAGCAGTACTTC
>TRBV7-2|TRBJ2-5|TRBD2|-
CASSLTSGRETQYF
TGTGCCAGCAGCTTAACCAGCGGGAGGGAGACCCAGTACTTC
>TRBV7-2|TRBJ1-2|TRBD1|-
CASSSHGDSYGYTF
TGTGCCAGCAGCTCACATGGGGACAGCTATGGCTACACCTTC
>TRBV6-1|TRBJ1-4|TRBD1|-
CASSGDNRGTTPFF
TGTGCCAGCAGTGGGGATAACAGGGGTACGACGCCGTTTTTT
>TRBV7-3|TRBJ2-7|-|-
CASSLRGAPPYEQYF
TGTGCCAGCAGCTTACGAGGGGCTCCACCCTACGAGCAGTACTTC
>TRBV25-1|TRBJ2-1|TRBD2|-
CASSASRGLADEQFF
TGTGCCAGCAGTGCGTCGAGGGGACTAGCTGATGAGCAGTTCTTC
>TRBV5-1|TRBJ1-4|TRBD1|-
CASSSTRGTNEKLFF
TGCGCCAGCAGCTCTACCAGGGGGACTAATGAAAAACTGTTTTTT
>TRBV5-5|TRBJ2-1|-|-
CASSPAGRRTYNEQFF
TGTGCCAGCAGCCCTGCGGGGAGGAGGACCTACAATGAGCAGTTCTTC
>TRBV5-4|TRBJ2-7|TRBD2|-
CASSLDPASGRYEQYF
TGTGCCAGCAGCTTGGATCCGGCTAGCGGGAGATACGAGCAGTACTTC
>TRBV5-4|TRBJ2-2|TRBD1|-
CASSHDRVGELFF
TGTGCCAGCAGCCACGACAGGGTAGGGGAGCTGTTTTTT
>TRBV5-1|TRBJ1-3|-|-
CASSLVGTGNTIYF
TGCGCCAGCAGCTTGGTAGGGACTGGAAACACCATATATTTT
>TRBV28|TRBJ2-1|-|-
CASRGRLHRYNEQFF
TGTGCCAGCAGGGGGAGGCTACACCGTTACAATGAGCAGTTCTTC
>TRBV6-5|TRBJ2-7|-|-
CASSYFGQPYEQYF
TGTGCCAGCAGTTACTTCGGTCAACCCTACGAGCAGTACTTC
>TRBV7-2|TRBJ1-2|-|-
CASSPIVGASNYGYTF
TGTGCCAGCAGCCCCATTGTCGGGGCGAGTAACTATGGCTACACCTTC
>TRBV5-6|TRBJ2-4|-|-
CASSFRRTAQNIQYF
TGTGCCAGCAGCTTTCGAAGGACAGCTCAAAACATTCAGTACTTC
>TRBV7-9|TRBJ2-2|-|-
CASSFRLDEVAGSALFF
TGTGCCAGCAGCTTCAGGCTAGATGAAGTGGCGGGGTCCGCGCTGTTTTTT
>TRBV12-5|TRBJ1-2|-|-
CASGYDGYTF
TGTGCTAGTGGTTACGATGGCTACACCTTC
>TRBV2|TRBJ1-1|TRBD1|-
CASRTRQGSTEAFF
TGTGCCAGCAGGACCCGACAGGGGAGCACTGAAGCTTTCTTT
>TRBV28|TRBJ2-7|-|-
CASSLGSGSEQYF
TGTGCCAGCAGTTTAGGGAGTGGGAGCGAGCAGTACTTC
>TRBV5-8|TRBJ2-2|TRBD2|-
CASTFGSSGITGELFF
TGTGCCAGCACCTTTGGGTCTAGCGGGATAACCGGGGAGCTGTTTTTT
>TRBV30|TRBJ2-3|-|-
CAWSSGDTQYF
TGTGCCTGGAGTTCAGGAGATACGCAGTATTTT
>TRBV19|TRBJ2-1|-|-
CASSISITYNEQFF
TGTGCCAGTAGTATCTCCATCACCTACAATGAGCAGTTCTTC
>TRBV7-3|TRBJ2-5|TRBD2|-
CASSLRAAGLAGETQYF
TGTGCCAGCAGCTTACGGGCAGCGGGACTAGCGGGAGAGACCCAGTACTTC
>TRBV7-9|TRBJ2-7|TRBD1|-
CASSPQDRGVYEQYF
TGTGCCAGCAGCCCCCAGGACAGGGGGGTCTACGAGCAGTACTTC